Sequencing of this T cell receptor beta chain was carried out in a study of shared clonotypes between healthy human individuals. Study-wide results and limits: Sequencing depth was predicted to influence how clonotypes are shared among donors. Researchers sampled only blood; tissue repertoires likely differ.

Germline V gives CDR1 MNHEY, CDR2 SMNVEV (reference sequence). Trimming left V 5 bases short and J 0 bases short, with 16 bases between. The CDR3 is 16 residues long. Profiling relied on immunoSEQ multiplex PCR, and the TCRdb table lists in-frame clones only, not all of them. This table holds 450,000 to 700,000 clones, around 95% found once. Naive CD8 cells, CD45RO-negative and positively selected for CCR7, excluded terminally differentiated effector memory CD45RA+ cells. Every one of the donors was a Caucasian adult that lived in Nashville, Tennessee. About this clone: Its antigen is currently unknown.

The chain combines TRBV27 with TRBJ1-1, with a weak D call TRBD1 (6 bases). The sequenced material came from naive CD8+ T cells sorted from blood. The source of this sequence is a woman aged 25 to 39 in good health. CDR3 sequence (DNA): TGTGCCAGCAGTACCCATCCAGGGGCCATGAACACTGAAGCTTTCTTT. Protein product: CASSTHPGAMNTEAFF.